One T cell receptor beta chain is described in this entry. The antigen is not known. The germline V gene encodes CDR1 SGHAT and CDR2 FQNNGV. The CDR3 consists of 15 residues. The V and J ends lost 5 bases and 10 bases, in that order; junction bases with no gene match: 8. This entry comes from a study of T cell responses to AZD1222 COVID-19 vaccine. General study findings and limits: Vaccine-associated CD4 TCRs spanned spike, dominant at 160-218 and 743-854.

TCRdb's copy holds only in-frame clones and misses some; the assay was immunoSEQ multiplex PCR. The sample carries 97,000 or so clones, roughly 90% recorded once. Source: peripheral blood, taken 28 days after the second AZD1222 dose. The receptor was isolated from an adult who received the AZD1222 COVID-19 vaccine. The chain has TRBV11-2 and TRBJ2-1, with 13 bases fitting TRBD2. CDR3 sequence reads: CASSLGTSGTGEQFF. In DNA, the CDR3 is TGTGCCAGCAGCCTCGGGACTAGCGGGACGGGGGAGCAGTTCTTC.